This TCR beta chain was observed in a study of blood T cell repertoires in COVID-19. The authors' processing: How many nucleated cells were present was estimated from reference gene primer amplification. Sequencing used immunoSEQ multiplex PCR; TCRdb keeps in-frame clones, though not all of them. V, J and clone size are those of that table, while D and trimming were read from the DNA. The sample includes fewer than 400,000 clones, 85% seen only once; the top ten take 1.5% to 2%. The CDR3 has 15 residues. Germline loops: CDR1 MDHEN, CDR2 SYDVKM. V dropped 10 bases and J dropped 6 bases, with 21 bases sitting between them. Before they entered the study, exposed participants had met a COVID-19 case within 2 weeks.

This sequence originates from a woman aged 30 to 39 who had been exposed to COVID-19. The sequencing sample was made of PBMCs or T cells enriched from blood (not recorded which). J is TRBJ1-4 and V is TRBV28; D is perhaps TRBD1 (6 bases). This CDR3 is CATQPYRVGHEKLFF. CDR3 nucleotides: TGTGCCACCCAACCTTACAGGGTTGGTCATGAAAAACTGTTTTTT.